The 8 T cell receptor beta chains presented below share a single source sample, sequenced in a study of T cells expressing NK-cell markers. From the 5' RACE reads, TCRdb lists one entry per CDR3 protein and no DNA. The sample has 250,000 or so distinct CDR3 sequences. The sample was blood T cells: a sorted CD56 or NKG2C T cell subset, CD4+ or CD8+ T cells, or bulk PBMC T cells (not recorded which). Source of these receptors: a woman aged 18-70 years in good health.

The CDR3 sequence is CAISGDRDYNEQFF. The chain is built from TRBV10-3 and TRBJ2-1; no DNA is available, so the TRBD1 call from TCRdb remains unchecked. The CDR3 extends over 14 amino acids. Germline CDR1 reads ENHRY; CDR2 reads SYGVKD.

CDR3 in amino acids: CASRGTSSYEQYF. V gene TRBV7-9 combines with J gene TRBJ2-7; without DNA, the TCRdb call of TRBD1 cannot be checked. Germline V gene lookup returns CDR1 SEHNR and CDR2 FQNEAQ (reference sequence). The CDR3 runs to 13 residues.

This chain links TRBV12-3 or TRBV12-4 with TRBJ2-5; no DNA is available, so the TRBD1 call from TCRdb remains unchecked. CDR3 length equals 16 residues. CDR3 protein: CASRPSGAGPQETQYF.

V usage is TRBV5-6 and J usage is TRBJ2-7; TCRdb picks TRBD1, but there is no DNA to check that call. CDR1 and CDR2 from the germline V gene are SGHDT and YYEEEE. This CDR3 has 14 amino acids. The CDR3 loop reads CASSLGTRTYEQYF.

The chain joins TRBV29-1 to TRBJ2-1; TCRdb names TRBD1, which stays unverified in the absence of DNA. CDR1 SQVTM and CDR2 ANQGSEA come from the germline V gene. This CDR3 region has 13 residues. CDR3 in amino acids: CSVEGTGYNEQFF.

The chain uses TRBV6-5 and TRBJ2-1; TCRdb's D call of TRBD1 is untestable without DNA. The CDR3 totals 15 residues. Germline CDR1 and CDR2: MNHEY and SVGAGI. CDR3: CASSYTPRPGNEQFF.

The rearrangement links TRBV5-6 to TRBJ2-1; the D call from TCRdb, TRBD2, cannot be confirmed without DNA. Germline V lookup: CDR1 SGHDT, CDR2 YYEEEE. This CDR3 contains 16 residues. The CDR3 loop reads CASSLAETRSLNEQFF.

The CDR3 sequence is CASSLVASGRRDTQYF. The J gene is TRBJ2-3, the V gene TRBV5-6; TCRdb picks TRBD2, but there is no DNA to check that call. Germline assignment: CDR1 SGHDT and CDR2 YYEEEE. This CDR3 spans 16 amino acids.